This T cell receptor (beta chain) stems from a study of T cell repertoires in cytomegalovirus infection. Study context: From public TCR beta signatures came an indication of both CMV infection and matching HLA type.

TCRdb recomputed calls from the reads with MiXCR, one row per CDR3 protein. The data contain a few hundred thousand distinct CDR3 sequences, approximately 46% of them seen just once; the ten biggest clones take up about 45%. General study points: What dominated the ex vivo response were HLA-C-restricted CMV-specific TCR beta clonotypes.

V was pared by 8 bases and J by 5 bases, with 15 bases between. Looked up from germline, CDR1 is MDHEN and CDR2 is SYDVKM. This CDR3 has 13 amino acids. Remarks on this clonotype: Its antigen is unidentified.

The TCR originated in a human donor in good health (CMV status not recorded). Some clones in this sample may be carry-over from other donors' samples. V is TRBV28 and J is TRBJ1-2, with D maybe TRBD1 (6 bases). The sample consisted of cultured PBMCs, taken from culture after CMV antigen stimulation. For the CDR3, the DNA is TGTGCCAGCTACACGACAGGAGGGTATGGCTACACCTTC. Protein sequence: CASYTTGGYGYTF.